This paragraph covers one T cell receptor (beta chain) sequence. Trimming removed 6 bases at V and 4 bases at J, with 7 bases between. Per the germline V gene, CDR1 is SGHAT and CDR2 is FQNNGV. This CDR3 has 13 residues. The data are from a study of cytomegalovirus exposure and HLA in healthy donors. The PCR was carried out with 60 Vbeta primers and 13 Jbeta primers. The protocol was immunoSEQ multiplex PCR, while the TCRdb copy is restricted to in-frame clones and leaves out a portion. The sample consists of 120,000 or so clones, more than 60% of them appearing once. The chain has TRBV11-2 and TRBJ2-6; no clear D. Sequenced material: PBMCs. The sequence was collected from a man under 40 in good health and CMV-seronegative. The DNA of the CDR3 is TGTGCCAGCAGGAACATCGGGGCCAACGTCCTGACTTTC. It specifies CASRNIGANVLTF.